This TCR beta chain was identified in a study of cytomegalovirus exposure and HLA in healthy donors (dated by TCRdb to between 2016 and 2019). About the investigation overall: According to an earlier analysis of 587 of the donors, 150 million to 200 million T cells yielded over 90 million unique TCR beta sequences and 276 Gb of sequence data. A later genetic analysis took genome-wide SNP genotypes for about 65% of the 666 donors and used that subset as a discovery cohort. HLA typing covered class I and class II loci at four-digit resolution. Approximately 310 gigabases of sequencing data and around 87 million unique TCR sequences were included in an early release covering over 600 HLA-typed donors. All discovery cohort repertoires had been generated using a single sequencing platform. Along with the roughly 610-subject first cohort, a separate validation cohort of approximately 110 different subjects was used. Four or five DR-DQ haplotypes were handled as single units for association and clustering because linkage in the cohort was strong. In the later analysis, no new phenotypic data were used to find candidate immune exposures; instead, reliance was placed on TCR beta sequences and their occurrence across donors. High-throughput TCR immunosequencing, statistical association of individual TCRs with disease status, and machine learning were combined to predict cytomegalovirus infection status. A later analysis re-examined previously published TCR beta repertoires from roughly 650 donors and added high-resolution HLA genotyping to investigate patterns of TCR occurrence. To decide whether each TCR beta V gene segment behaved as functional or pseudogenic, an earlier analysis of fewer than 750 of the donors relied on high-throughput TCR beta sequencing. The aim of the study was to test whether cataloging public T cell receptors could identify signatures of past pathogen exposure. The T cell repertoires of several hundred subjects were profiled by immunosequencing and related to cytomegalovirus serostatus. Across some 400 genotyped donors of the cohort, an average of approximately 240,000 unique TCR beta nucleotide sequences per donor were sequenced, and roughly 20% of those sequences were non-productive. Typing coverage varied by locus: roughly 629-640 donors for A, B, C, DRB1 and DQB1; 500 to 550 for DQA1; nearly 610 for DPA1; roughly 450 for DPB1. Among the roughly 400 genotyped donors, approximately 76% belonged to the genetic ancestry cluster associated with self-reported Caucasian donors. Donor age, sex, ethnicity and CMV serostatus were collected together with the repertoire data.

General study outcomes and caveats: A few of the identified cytomegalovirus-associated TCR beta chains were confirmed in vitro to be specific for cytomegalovirus antigens. CMV serostatus was the only immune exposure information available for the cohort. In an earlier analysis of approximately 590 of the donors, most TCR beta V segments appeared in productive rearrangements about 87% or about 30% of the time, broadly matching IMGT annotations. The study gave a list of under 200 TCR beta chains associated with cytomegalovirus. Specific HLA alleles were associated with more than 15,000 TCR beta sequences at a false discovery rate of 0.05 in a later analysis. Because counts were too low, seventeen rarely observed V segments, including chromosome 9 orphons, were excluded from the earlier analysis of some 590 of the donors. According to a later analysis, TCR association rates differed among HLA loci, with DRB1 alleles showing the most associated TCRs and HLA-C alleles showing the fewest. HLA typing was unavailable for some donors at each locus, so association tests used only the typed subset. Correlated functional status among segregating V segments might be attributable to linkage disequilibrium, but an unknown experimental factor could not be ruled out. The 87-base-pair reads could not distinguish some IMGT-functional V segments, including TRBV6-2 and TRBV6-3, so those segments were excluded. A further reported finding was that TCR beta sequences accurately predicted the HLA-A and HLA-B alleles for most subjects in the first cohort. A later genetic analysis associated a missense DCLRE1C variant with V-gene and J-gene trimming of TCR beta chains, and an independent cohort replicated the association. Sequencing depth was assumed to be roughly uniform across donors in the presence/absence analyses, though that assumption may not hold. In a later analysis, most CMV-associated TCR beta chains were found to appear HLA-restricted, with HLA associations seemingly driven largely by CMV exposure. In a later genetic analysis, fewer N-insertions in productive TCRs were reported among donors in an Asian-associated ancestry cluster than the roughly 700-donor mean. The sequencing pipeline was judged likely to have produced a cluster of highly shared sequence variants as a technical artifact. In this cohort, only TCR beta chains were sequenced, and detectable features were limited by the absence of alpha or paired-chain data. Assigning TCR associations to individual alleles was difficult when HLA alleles, especially DR and DQ, strongly co-occurred. The classifier was reported to diagnose cytomegalovirus status with high specificity and sensitivity in both the original cohort and the validation cohort. A later analysis reported that several top co-occurrence clusters appeared linked to parvovirus B19, influenza, CMV and Epstein-Barr virus. While some public TCRs were present in many individuals, most TCR sequences turned up only very rarely across donors. In a later analysis, HLA-associated TCR beta chains were found to be more clonally expanded and to have lower generation probabilities than equally common non-associated chains. It was suggested by the authors that the approach could potentially be generalized to other disease states and immunological phenotypes.

Libraries came from the immunoSEQ multiplex PCR assay. For the multiplex PCR, a mixture combining 60 forward primers for TCR Vbeta segments and 13 reverse primers for TCR Jbeta segments was used. The CDR3 region of rearranged TCR beta genes was amplified from genomic DNA with a multiplex PCR assay. The Illumina HiSeq System was used to sequence the amplified TCR beta libraries as 87-base-pair reads. Regarding the original processing steps: Across the 600 to 700 repertoires, a later analysis counted 78 million or so unique TCR beta chains, roughly 11 million of which were shared by at least two donors. Raw reads were error-corrected and collapsed into unique sequences by a nearest-neighbor algorithm in which closely related sequences were merged to remove PCR and sequencing errors. V, D and J gene segments were assigned by aligning CDR3 sequences to IMGT reference sequences. For a sequence to be retained, at least a six-nucleotide match to both a V gene segment and a J gene segment was required. Rearrangements were classified as productive when the CDR3 lacked stop codons and remained in frame with V and J, and all other rearrangements were classified as non-productive. CDR3 was defined by IMGT convention, running from the second conserved V-encoded cysteine to the conserved J-encoded phenylalanine. The earlier analysis of about 590 of the donors excluded sequences that lacked an unambiguous match to a single V gene segment. An earlier analysis of some 500 of the donors classified V segments as functional when productive rearrangements were above 56.7% and as segregating when the standard deviation between donors was above 5%. A statistical classification framework was built for diagnosing cytomegalovirus status from the catalog of TCR beta chain sequences. In a later analysis, V and J genes were assigned by comparing TCR nucleotide sequences against IMGT/GENE-DB human TR gene sequences. The TCRdist pipeline was used in a later analysis to assign CDR3 sequences and most-parsimonious VDJ recombination scenarios. In a later analysis, every TCR beta chain was defined by the combination of its CDR3 amino acid sequence and its V-gene family, and reads without a unique V-gene family were dropped. In a later analysis, around 600 highly shared, low-generation-probability nucleotide sequences were removed to address suspected cross-contamination and a sequencing artifact. For each public chain, a later analysis derived a clonal expansion index from normalized ranks of inferred template counts within each repertoire. In a later analysis, generation probabilities were computed with a VDJ recombination model fitted to out-of-frame rearrangements, and the resulting probabilities were checked against IGoR. In a later analysis, TCR-TCR, TCR-HLA and TCR-CMV co-occurrence was scored with hypergeometric tests, and a repertoire-size bias correction was applied to TCR pairs. In a later analysis, false discovery rates were estimated by permuting HLA or CMV assignments 20 times. In a later analysis, co-occurring TCRs were grouped using DBSCAN, and TCRdist sequence similarity was added for clustering within HLA-allele-positive subsets. Repertoires with fewer than 30,000 or more than 120,000 public chains, plus five repertoires with anomalous nucleotide sharing, were excluded from co-occurrence clustering. TCRdb holds this immuneACCESS table with in-frame rearrangements only. Some clones are missing; in checked studies, unresolved V genes explain under half, and the rest has no known cause. V and J calls and clone size are copied from that table; D and trimming were computed from the DNA. The sample table shows 140,000 or so clones, and about 84% are seen once. Less than 4% of the sample is taken by the ten largest.

The cohort comprised 710 or so healthy bone marrow donors. All cohort members were sampled while nominally healthy, although unrecorded immune exposures were likely present. The donor was CMV seronegative and belonged to the group of several hundred seronegative cohort members. A peripheral blood sample was collected from each donor, and TCR beta sequencing was performed on peripheral blood mononuclear cells. Genomic DNA extraction from the blood cell samples was performed with the Qiagen DNeasy Blood Extraction Kit. In regard to this clone: The specificity of this receptor is unknown. Base qualities are not recorded, but no much larger clone differs from it by a single base.

The CDR3, from cysteine to phenylalanine, totals 14 residues. This entry keeps only the CDR3 DNA: 42 bases, framed from base 1. V and J are truncated by 3 bases and 0 bases respectively, leaving an intervening sequence of 7 bases. As encoded in the germline V gene, CDR1 is SGHRS while CDR2 is YFSETQ. The origin of this receptor is a male donor in good health and CMV-seronegative. The sample comprised PBMCs. The rearranged chain carries TRBV5-1 and TRBJ1-3; TRBD1 might be the D gene, on 6 matching bases. CDR3 reads: CASSSQGSGNTIYF. The bases are TGCGCCAGCAGCTCACAGGGCTCTGGAAACACCATATATTTT.